These 17 T cell receptor beta chains originate from one sample sequenced in a study of T cell responses to AZD1222 COVID-19 vaccine. Generated by immunoSEQ multiplex PCR, the TCRdb table keeps only in-frame clones and is missing some. The sample has 90,000 to 150,000 clones; 70% to 90% are singletons. Specimen: peripheral blood, collected 28 days after the second AZD1222 dose. These receptors all stem from an adult who received the AZD1222 COVID-19 vaccine.

V and J are TRBV25-1 and TRBJ1-6; D is ambiguous. The CDR3 contains 15 residues. Germline lookup yields CDR1 MGHDK and CDR2 SYGVNS. The V end was cut by 4 bases, the J end by 0 bases, with 7 bases between. The DNA of the CDR3 is TGTGCCAGCAGTGGGGCGAGCTCCTATAATTCACCCCTCCACTTT. Protein: CASSGASSYNSPLHF.

The J gene is TRBJ2-1, the V gene TRBV5-4; possibly TRBD2 for D (6 bases). The CDR3 length is 14 residues. Trimming stripped 2 bases from V and 8 bases from J, with 14 bases between. From germline, CDR1 is SGHNT and CDR2 YYREEE (reference sequence). The CDR3 nucleotides are TGTGCCAGCAGCTTTAGGGACTCGCCCTATGAGCAGTTCTTC. Translated, it gives CASSFRDSPYEQFF.

V usage is TRBV29-1 and J usage is TRBJ2-2; 7 bases line up with TRBD1. This CDR3 has 15 amino acids. The germline CDR1 and CDR2 sequences are SQVTM and ANQGSEA. Germline trimming cut 3 bases from V and 5 bases from J; bases unmatched to any gene: 9. DNA of the CDR3: TGCAGCGTTGAGGGGGCGGCAGGGGGTACCGGGGAGCTGTTTTTT. It specifies CSVEGAAGGTGELFF.

V and J are TRBV28 and TRBJ1-2; possibly TRBD1 for D (5 bases). CDR1 is MDHEN and CDR2 is SYDVKM in the germline V gene. The V end lost 6 bases, the J end lost 1 base, and 12 bases lay between the germline ends. The CDR3 has 14 amino acids. As DNA, the CDR3 is TGTGCCAGCAGGGAACTGACAGTTAACTATGGCTACACCTTC. Its translation: CASRELTVNYGYTF.

The chain is built from TRBV27 and TRBJ1-5; D remains ambiguous. Germline lookup yields CDR1 MNHEY and CDR2 SMNVEV (reference sequence). CDR3 length equals 14 residues. V lost 4 bases, J lost 2 bases, and 9 bases lay in between. CDR3 region: CASSSVDRNQPQHF. CDR3 nucleotides: TGTGCCAGCAGTTCCGTGGACCGCAATCAGCCCCAGCATTTT.

The J gene is TRBJ2-2, the V gene TRBV7-6; D is uncertain. The CDR3 length is 15 residues. Trimming pared 2 bases from V and 7 bases from J, leaving 14 bases between. In germline, CDR1 is SGHVS, CDR2 FNYEAQ. CDR3 DNA sequence: TGTGCCAGCAGCTTAAAGGTTTCGGGCGGCGGGGAGCTGTTTTTT. It specifies CASSLKVSGGGELFF.

V is TRBV27 and J is TRBJ1-2; D remains unclear. CDR1 and CDR2 from the germline V gene are MNHEY and SMNVEV (reference sequence). The CDR3 runs to 17 residues. Trimming pared 1 base from V and 2 bases from J, leaving 17 bases between. The CDR3 is CASSLFRLETDNYGYTF. DNA for the CDR3: TGTGCCAGCAGTTTATTTCGGCTTGAGACGGACAACTATGGCTACACCTTC.

This rearrangement joins TRBV23-1 to TRBJ1-2, with D possibly being TRBD1 (5 bases). TRBV23-1 counts as an open reading frame of uncertain function. This CDR3 has 16 residues. Trimming pared 0 bases from V and 8 bases from J, leaving 19 bases between. The CDR3 spells CASSQSSFRVRKGYTF. In nucleotides, the CDR3 is TGCGCCAGCAGTCAATCGAGCTTCAGGGTCCGAAAGGGCTACACCTTC.

The chain joins TRBV4-1 to TRBJ1-1; no firm D call. V shed 3 bases and J shed 1 base, with 6 bases lying between them. The germline V gene encodes CDR1 MGHRA and CDR2 YSYEKL. The CDR3 has 13 amino acids. The CDR3 sequence is CASSQTQNTEAFF. The DNA for the CDR3 is TGCGCCAGCAGCCAGACCCAGAACACTGAAGCTTTCTTT.

There are a few counts of this clone. The chain employs TRBV4-3 and TRBJ2-3; D is unresolved. The CDR3 has 15 residues. CDR1 is LGHNA, CDR2 YSLEER, per germline. Trimming removed 0 bases from V and 7 bases from J, with 14 bases in between. CDR3 region: CASSQEYGNPNTQYF. CDR3 nucleotides: TGCGCCAGCAGCCAAGAGTATGGAAATCCAAATACGCAGTATTTT.

V is TRBV4-3 and J is TRBJ1-1; TRBD1 is a possible D gene (6 bases). Trimming left V 0 bases short and J 1 base short, with 12 bases between. This CDR3 region has 16 residues. Germline V lookup: CDR1 LGHNA, CDR2 YSLEER. DNA for the CDR3: TGCGCCAGCAGCCAAGATCTGGGGGGCTGGAACACTGAAGCTTTCTTT. This gives the protein CASSQDLGGWNTEAFF.

This chain's CDR3 is CASSWGYGGADGYTF. DNA for the CDR3: TGTGCCAGCAGCTGGGGTTATGGGGGCGCGGATGGCTACACCTTC. The genes are TRBV7-2 and TRBJ1-2; TRBD1 might be the D (6 bases). The CDR3 contains 15 residues. Deletions cut 4 bases from V and 6 bases from J, with 18 bases between. CDR1 is SGHTA and CDR2 is FQGNSA in the germline V gene.

The chain joins TRBV6-5 to TRBJ1-5, with D hard to call. V was shortened by 6 bases and J by 1 base, with 13 bases between the two germline ends. In germline, CDR1 is MNHEY, CDR2 SVGAGI. CDR3 size: 15 residues. The CDR3 region has the DNA TGTGCCAGCAGCCCCACACCTGGGAGCAATCAGCCCCAGCATTTT. Its protein is CASSPTPGSNQPQHF.

The rearrangement links TRBV25-1 to TRBJ1-1; possibly TRBD1 for D (5 bases). This CDR3 is built from 12 residues. V was trimmed by 11 bases and J by 4 bases, leaving 14 bases between them. In germline, CDR1 is MGHDK, CDR2 SYGVNS. In DNA form, the CDR3 reads TGTGCCTTGTGGGGCAGAGTCACTGAAGCTTTCTTT. Translating gives CALWGRVTEAFF.

The chain is built from TRBV7-2 and TRBJ2-7; the match to TRBD2 covers 13 bases. V trimming: 2 bases; J trimming: 3 bases; junction bases outside the gene matches: 7. Germline CDR1 and CDR2: SGHTA and FQGNSA. The CDR3 sequence is 17 residues long. The CDR3 DNA follows: TGTGCCAGCAGCTTATTCCCACGGACTAGCGGGGGCTACGAGCAGTACTTC. Translating gives CASSLFPRTSGGYEQYF.

J is TRBJ2-7 and V is TRBV7-9; TRBD2 aligns across 14 bases. V shed 5 bases and J 1 base; nucleotides not matched to a gene: 10. Germline V CDR1 and CDR2: SEHNR, FQNEAQ (reference sequence). This CDR3 is 18 amino acids long. CDR3 residues: CASSPIRTSGGRSYEQYF. For the CDR3, the DNA is TGTGCCAGCAGCCCTATCCGGACTAGCGGGGGGCGTTCCTACGAGCAGTACTTC.

This rearrangement joins TRBV21-1 to TRBJ2-7; the D segment call TRBD1 is taken from the table without a DNA check. TRBV21-1 is noted as a pseudogene. The CDR3 covers 17 residues. The CDR3 loop is CASSKRDRVEIGYEQYF. The CDR3 DNA is TGTGCCAGCAGCAAACGGGACAGGGTAGAGATAGGTTACGAGCAGTACTTC.